This T cell receptor (beta chain) was obtained from a study of technical replicates of blood from a few donors (dated by TCRdb to about 2017). Libraries were made using the immunoSEQ multiplex PCR assay. TCRdb retrieved this table from immuneACCESS and kept in-frame rearrangements only. Not all clones are present; in checked studies, unresolved V genes account for under half, and no reason is known for the remainder. This sample gives 80,000 to 100,000 clones in total; 95% to 96% of them show up just once. Jointly, the top ten make up about 0.36% of the sample. The CDR3, from cysteine to phenylalanine, totals 16 residues. Of all the DNA, just the CDR3 is kept, 48 bases in frame from base 1. CDR1 and CDR2, looked up from the germline V gene (reference sequence), are LNHDA and SQIVND. Trimming removed 2 bases from V and 4 bases from J; the gene matches leave 5 bases unexplained. With regard to this clone: It lacks a known antigen. Base qualities were left out, and no much larger clone turns up one base away.

Input material: T cells isolated from PBMCs. The receptor chain draws on TRBV19 and TRBJ1-1; TRBD1 matches 12 bases in the middle. The TCR comes from a human donor in good health. The CDR3 is CASSITGTGGITEAFF. The nucleotides are TGTGCCAGTAGTATAACCGGGACAGGGGGCATCACTGAAGCTTTCTTT.